The present T cell receptor (beta chain) was sequenced within a study of T cell responses to AZD1222 COVID-19 vaccine. Study-level results: Nearly half of spike-specific TCRs reportedly go after variant regions that carry no mutations. A mostly white British donor set with more females was recruited, and clonal diversity was possibly underestimated.

Between the trimmed V and J ends, which lost 6 bases and 1 base, there was a span of 15 bases. Germline-derived CDR1 and CDR2 are MDHEN and SYDVKM. The CDR3 totals 15 residues. Here immunoSEQ multiplex PCR was the method, and the copy in TCRdb shows in-frame clones only, minus some. The sample contains 120,000 or so clones, just over 90% of which appear only once. This clone was picked up one time. Its specificity is not known. The sample was peripheral blood, taken on day 0 of AZD1222 vaccination. This chain connects TRBV28 to TRBJ1-2, with no clear D. The sequence was collected from an adult in good health. In nucleotides, the CDR3 is TGTGCCAGCAGATCCCCGACCCCTTATAACTATGGCTACACCTTC. Protein sequence: CASRSPTPYNYGYTF.